This T cell receptor (beta chain) was sequenced for a study of blood T cell repertoires in COVID-19. Across the whole study: Italy, Spain and the United States were the sources of the convalescent and acute COVID-19 samples. Sources were T cells, B-cell-depleted T cells, or PBMCs; the material itself was cDNA or gDNA.

This CDR3 comprises 17 residues. Germline values: CDR1 LNHDA, CDR2 SQIVND (reference sequence). J was trimmed by 4 bases and V by 5 bases; bases with no gene match: 9. In the original processing: Nucleated cell counts were estimated from reference gene primer amplification. The data were produced by immunoSEQ multiplex PCR, yet TCRdb's version contains in-frame clones alone and is incomplete. V, J and clone size are taken as reported in that table, and D and trimming were inferred from the DNA itself. The sample holds about 81,000 clones, around 80% seen once. The TCR comes from a human donor in a cohort sampled during active COVID-19. Sequenced material: peripheral blood. The V call is TRBV19, the J call TRBJ2-6, with TRBD1 identical over 9 bases. CDR3 sequence reads: CASSLPGTGFGANVLTF. CDR3 sequence (DNA): TGTGCCAGTAGTCTCCCCGGGACAGGGTTCGGGGCCAACGTCCTGACTTTC.